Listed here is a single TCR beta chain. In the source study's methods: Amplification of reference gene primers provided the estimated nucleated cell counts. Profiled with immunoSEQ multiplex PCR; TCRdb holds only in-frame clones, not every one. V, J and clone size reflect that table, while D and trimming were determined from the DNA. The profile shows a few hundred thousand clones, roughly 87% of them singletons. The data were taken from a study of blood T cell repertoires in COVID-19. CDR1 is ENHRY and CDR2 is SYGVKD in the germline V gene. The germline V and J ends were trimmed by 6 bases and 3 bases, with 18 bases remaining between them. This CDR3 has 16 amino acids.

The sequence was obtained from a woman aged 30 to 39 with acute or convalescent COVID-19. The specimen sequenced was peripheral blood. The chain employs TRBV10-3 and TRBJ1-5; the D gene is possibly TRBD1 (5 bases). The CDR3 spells CAISHTSPGNNQPQHF. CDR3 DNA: TGTGCCATCAGCCATACCTCACCAGGGAACAATCAGCCCCAGCATTTT.